One sample yielded the 8 T cell receptor beta chains listed below, sequenced in a study of breast tumors, draining lymph nodes, adjacent tissues. TCRdb recomputed calls from the multiplex PCR reads with MiXCR, one row per CDR3 protein. The sample consists of approximately 15,000 distinct CDR3 sequences, 60% to 70% of them appearing once. Sequencing was carried out using tumor-adjacent breast tissue. The origin of the receptors is a female donor with breast cancer. Some clones in this sample may be carry-over from other donors' samples.

DNA of the CDR3: TGCAGCGTTCGTAGGGCAACTGGAAACACCATATATTTT. Translating it yields CSVRRATGNTIYF. This chain connects TRBV29-1 to TRBJ1-3; D not resolved. The CDR3 is 13 amino acids. Trimming took off 5 bases at V and 2 bases at J, with 10 bases between the two ends. Germline CDR1 and CDR2: SQVTM and ANQGSEA.

This clonotype was counted ten times or more. The genes are TRBV6-6 and TRBJ1-1; D gene unclear. The length of the CDR3 is 14 residues. CDR1 is MNHNY, CDR2 SVGAGI, per germline (reference sequence). Trimming shortened V by 4 bases and J by 0 bases, and 9 bases separated the two germline ends. The CDR3: CASSSYGMNTEAFF. The CDR3 DNA reads TGTGCCAGCAGTTCATACGGTATGAACACTGAAGCTTTCTTT.

The V call is TRBV6-2 or TRBV6-3, the J call TRBJ2-7, with 9 nucleotides matching TRBD2. The germline CDR1 and CDR2 sequences are MNHEY and SVGEGT. The V segment lost 0 bases and the J segment 3 bases; nucleotides outside the gene matches: 15. The CDR3 totals 19 residues. CDR3 sequence (DNA): TGTGCCAGCAGTTACTCATTGGTAGCGGGAGACGTAAGTTACTACGAGCAGTACTTC. It codes for CASSYSLVAGDVSYYEQYF.

By share, this clonotype counts as medium-sized. The CDR3 loop is CSARTDYYGYTF. The CDR3 DNA reads as TGCAGTGCTAGAACCGATTACTATGGCTACACCTTC. The chain carries TRBV20-1 and TRBJ1-2; D is unresolved. Trimming stripped 2 bases from V and 3 bases from J, with 7 bases between. The CDR3 spans 12 residues. Per germline, CDR1 DFQATT and CDR2 SNEGSKA (reference sequence).

The rearrangement links TRBV20-1 to TRBJ1-2; the D is unclear. The germline V gene has CDR1 DFQATT and CDR2 SNEGSKA (reference sequence). The CDR3 sequence is 9 residues long. V shed 5 bases and J shed 4 bases, with 2 bases lying between them. The CDR3, as DNA: TGCAGTGCTCCCTATGGCTACACCTTC. It is translated as CSAPYGYTF.

In its sample, this clonotype ranks as medium-sized. The chain is built from TRBV7-9 and TRBJ2-7; 13 nucleotides agree with TRBD2. V shed 5 bases, J shed 5 bases, and the junction held 3 bases outside the gene matches. CDR1 and CDR2 from the germline V gene are SEHNR and FQNEAQ (reference sequence). The CDR3 sequence is 14 residues long. CDR3 residues: CASSPGTSGDEQYF. The CDR3 DNA sequence: TGTGCCAGCAGCCCCGGGACTAGCGGGGACGAGCAGTACTTC.

This clonotype is medium-sized in the sample. The chain couples TRBV7-3 to TRBJ2-2; possibly TRBD1 or TRBD2 for D (5 bases each). CDR1 and CDR2 (germline): SGHTA, FQGTGA. V dropped 2 bases and J dropped 5 bases, with 15 bases sitting between them. The CDR3 runs to 16 residues. The CDR3 region has the DNA TGTGCCAGCAGCTTAGGGACGGAACGACCTACCGGGGAGCTGTTTTTT. It yields the protein CASSLGTERPTGELFF.

By share of the sample, this clonotype is medium-sized (0.01 to 0.1%). The chain recombines TRBV6-2 or TRBV6-3 with TRBJ1-5; the D is unclear. The CDR3 has 13 amino acids. CDR1 and CDR2 (germline): MNHEY, SVGEGT. V was cut by 2 bases and J by 1 base, with 3 bases left in between. The CDR3 protein is CASSYNSNQPQHF. Written as DNA, the CDR3 is TGTGCCAGCAGTTACAACAGCAATCAGCCCCAGCATTTT.